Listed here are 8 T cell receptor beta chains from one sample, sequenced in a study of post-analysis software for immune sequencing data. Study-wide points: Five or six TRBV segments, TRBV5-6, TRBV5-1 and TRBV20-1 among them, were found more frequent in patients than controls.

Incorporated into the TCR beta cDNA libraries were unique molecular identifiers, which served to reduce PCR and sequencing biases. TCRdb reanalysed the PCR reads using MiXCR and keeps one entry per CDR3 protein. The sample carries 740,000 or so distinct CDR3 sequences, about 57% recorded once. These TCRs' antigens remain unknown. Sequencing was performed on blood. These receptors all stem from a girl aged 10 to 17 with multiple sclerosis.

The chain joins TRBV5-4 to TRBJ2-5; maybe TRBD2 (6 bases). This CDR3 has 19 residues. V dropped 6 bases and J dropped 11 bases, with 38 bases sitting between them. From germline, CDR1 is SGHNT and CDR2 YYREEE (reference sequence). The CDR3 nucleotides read TGTGCCAGCATCATCCCAGCTTTTAACCGGGACTTCCCCTACAATGAGCAGTACTTC. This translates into CASIIPAFNRDFPYNEQYF.

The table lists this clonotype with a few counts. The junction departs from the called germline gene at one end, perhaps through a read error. CDR3 loop: CAISQSGEYGYTF. DNA of the CDR3: TGTGCCATCAGTCAGTCGGGGGAGTATGGTTACACCTTC. The rearrangement links TRBV10-3 to TRBJ1-2; TRBD1 is a possible D gene (5 bases). Germline CDR1 ENHRY, CDR2 SYGVKD. This CDR3 is 13 amino acids long.

CDR3 residues: CASTSRTGETPLHF. CDR3 nucleotide sequence: TGTGCCAGCACCTCCCGGACAGGGGAAACACCCCTCCACTTT. The V call is TRBV6-6, the J call TRBJ1-6; 9 positions match TRBD1. The CDR3 covers 14 residues. The V segment lost 7 bases and the J segment 11 bases; nucleotides outside the gene matches: 9. CDR1 is MNHNY and CDR2 is SVGAGI in the germline V gene (reference sequence).

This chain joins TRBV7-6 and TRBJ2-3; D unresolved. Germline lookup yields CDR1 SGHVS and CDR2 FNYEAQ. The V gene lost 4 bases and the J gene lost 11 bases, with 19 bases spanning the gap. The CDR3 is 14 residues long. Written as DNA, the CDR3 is TGTGCCAGCAGCTCCCCAGTGAGCATGGGTGGGCAGTATTTT. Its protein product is CASSSPVSMGGQYF.

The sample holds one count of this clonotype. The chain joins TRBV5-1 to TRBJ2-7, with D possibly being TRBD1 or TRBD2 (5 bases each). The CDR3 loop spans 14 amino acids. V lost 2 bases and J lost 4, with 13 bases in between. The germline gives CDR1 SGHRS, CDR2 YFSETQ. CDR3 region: CASSLIGTVYEQYF. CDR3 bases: TGCGCCAGCAGCTTAATCGGGACCGTTTACGAGCAGTACTTC.

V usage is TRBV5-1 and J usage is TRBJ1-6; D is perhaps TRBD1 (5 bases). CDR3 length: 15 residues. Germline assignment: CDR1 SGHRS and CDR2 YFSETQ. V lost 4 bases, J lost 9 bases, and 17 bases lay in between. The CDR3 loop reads CASSSLAGGISPLHF. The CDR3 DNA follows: TGCGCCAGCAGCAGCCTTGCGGGGGGAATTTCACCCCTCCACTTT.

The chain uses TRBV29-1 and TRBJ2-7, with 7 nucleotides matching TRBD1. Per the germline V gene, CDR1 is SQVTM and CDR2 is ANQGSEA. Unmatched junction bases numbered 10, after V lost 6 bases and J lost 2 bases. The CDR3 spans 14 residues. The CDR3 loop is CSVAFRGTAYEQYF. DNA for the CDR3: TGCAGCGTCGCATTCAGGGGGACGGCCTACGAGCAGTACTTC.

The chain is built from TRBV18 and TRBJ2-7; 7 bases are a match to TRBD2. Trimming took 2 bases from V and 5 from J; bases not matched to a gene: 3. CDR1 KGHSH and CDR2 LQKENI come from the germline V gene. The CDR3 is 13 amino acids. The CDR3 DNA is TGTGCCAGCTCACCAGATGGACTAGACGAGCAGTACTTC. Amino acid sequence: CASSPDGLDEQYF.